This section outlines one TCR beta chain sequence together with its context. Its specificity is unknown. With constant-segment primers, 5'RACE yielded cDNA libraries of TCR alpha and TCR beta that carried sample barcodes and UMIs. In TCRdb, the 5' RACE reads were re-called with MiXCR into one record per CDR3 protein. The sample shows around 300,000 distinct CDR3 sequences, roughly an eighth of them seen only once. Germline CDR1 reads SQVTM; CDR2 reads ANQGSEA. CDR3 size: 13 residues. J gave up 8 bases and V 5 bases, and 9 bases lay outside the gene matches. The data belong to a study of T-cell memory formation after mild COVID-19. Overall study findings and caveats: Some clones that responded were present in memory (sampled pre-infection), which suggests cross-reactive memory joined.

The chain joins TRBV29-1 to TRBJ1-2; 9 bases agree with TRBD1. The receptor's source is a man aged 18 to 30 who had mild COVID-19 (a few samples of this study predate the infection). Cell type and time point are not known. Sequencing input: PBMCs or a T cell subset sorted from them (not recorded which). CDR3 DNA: TGCAGCGTTCACCCGACAGGGGGATTAGGCTACACCTTC. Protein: CSVHPTGGLGYTF.